This is a list of T cell receptor beta chains from one sample in a study of cytomegalovirus exposure and HLA in healthy donors. Assay used: immunoSEQ multiplex PCR; TCRdb lists only in-frame clones, some missing. The sample shows 150,000 to 180,000 clones, 65% to 80% of them seen only once. Specimen: PBMCs. The origin of the receptors is a man aged 18 to 30 in good health and CMV-seronegative. CDR3s include the opening cysteine and the closing phenylalanine or tryptophan. Fields, in order: D gene, clone size, J gene, V gene, CDR3 DNA, CDR3 protein. D genes are given only for firm matches. Size tells how often a clone was seen (once, few, many) or the class of an expanded clone, and some rows leave it out.

NA	NA	TRBJ1-4	TRBV13	TGTGCCAGCAGCCCCGGAGACGAAAAACTGTTTTTT	CASSPGDEKLFF
NA	NA	TRBJ1-2	TRBV6-5	TGTGCCAGCAGTTACTTCCACAGGGATGGCTACACCTTC	CASSYFHRDGYTF
TRBD1	NA	TRBJ1-5	TRBV6-1	TGTGCCAGCAGTGAAGGTTTGGACAGGGTATATAGCAATCAGCCCCAGCATTTT	CASSEGLDRVYSNQPQHF
NA	NA	TRBJ1-1	TRBV2	TGTGCCAGCAGTGCCAGGAGGGACACTGAAGCTTTCTTT	CASSARRDTEAFF
NA	NA	TRBJ1-1	TRBV6-6	TGTGCCAGCAGTTACTCGAGTCACCCGAACACTGAAGCTTTCTTT	CASSYSSHPNTEAFF
NA	few	TRBJ1-1	TRBV4-3	TGCGCCAGCAGCCAAGAGTTCAGGAACACTGAAGCTTTCTTT	CASSQEFRNTEAFF
TRBD1	once	TRBJ2-3	TRBV30	TGTGCCTGGAGTCCGGGACAGGTGACAGATACGCAGTATTTT	CAWSPGQVTDTQYF
NA	NA	TRBJ1-1	TRBV19	TGTGCCAGTACCGTGGGGGCGGGGGGGACAACTGAAGCTTTCTTT	CASTVGAGGTTEAFF
TRBD2	NA	TRBJ2-3	TRBV9	TGTGCCAGCAGCACACTTTCGGGGGGGCCAGCAGATACGCAGTATTTT	CASSTLSGGPADTQYF
TRBD1	few	TRBJ2-7	TRBV25-1	TGTGCCAGCAGTGAAGTTGGATCAACAGGGGTGGGCGAGCAGTACTTC	CASSEVGSTGVGEQYF
NA	NA	TRBJ2-5	TRBV7-9	TGTGCCAGCAGCCTCCCGCGAGGGACTCAAGAGACCCAGTACTTC	CASSLPRGTQETQYF
TRBD2	NA	TRBJ2-1	TRBV5-1	TGCGCCAGCAGCTCGGACGGACCACCAGCGGGGGGCCCTCGGCAGTTCTTC	CASSSDGPPAGGPRQFF
NA	few	TRBJ1-2	TRBV6-1	TGTGCCAGCAGTGAAGCGCCCGGAAGGGGGGGTGGCTACACCTTC	CASSEAPGRGGGYTF
TRBD2	few	TRBJ2-3	TRBV9	TGTGCCAGCAGCGTAGATCCCACTAGCGGGGACACAGATACGCAGTATTTT	CASSVDPTSGDTDTQYF
NA	once	TRBJ1-5	TRBV19	TGTGCCAGTGAAAGCCTTGGGAGTAGCAATCAGCCCCAGCATTTT	CASESLGSSNQPQHF
NA	NA	TRBJ1-4	TRBV5-4	TGTGCCAGCAGCTTGCCCGGACAGATAGAAAAACTGTTTTTT	CASSLPGQIEKLFF
NA	NA	TRBJ1-6	TRBV5-4	TGTGCCAGCAGCTCATCTGGGCGGGGAAATAATTCACCCCTCCACTTT	CASSSSGRGNNSPLHF
NA	NA	TRBJ1-6	TRBV18	TGTGCCAGCTCACCACTGGACGGGAACTCACCCCTCCACTTT	CASSPLDGNSPLHF
NA	few	TRBJ2-6	TRBV5-1	TGCGCCAGCAGCGTTAGTCTCAACTCTGGGGCCAACGTCCTGACTTTC	CASSVSLNSGANVLTF
NA	NA	TRBJ2-3	TRBV7-9	TGTGCCAGCAGCTTACCCCCGGGATCTCGGACAGATACGCAGTATTTT	CASSLPPGSRTDTQYF
NA	NA	TRBJ1-6	TRBV7-3	TGTGCCAGCAGCCCCCGGGGGGGAGTTGGGTCCTATAATTCACCCCTCCACTTT	CASSPRGGVGSYNSPLHF
NA	NA	TRBJ2-2	TRBV9	TGTGCCAGCAGCGTCCGGGGCACCGGGGAGCTGTTTTTT	CASSVRGTGELFF
TRBD1	once	TRBJ1-2	TRBV25-1	TGTGCCAGCAGTGGGACAGGGGAGGGCTATGGCTACACCTTC	CASSGTGEGYGYTF
NA	NA	TRBJ1-1	TRBV6-5	TGTGCCAGCAGACCAAGGGGAGGCACTGAAGCTTTCTTT	CASRPRGGTEAFF
TRBD1	medium-sized	TRBJ1-5	TRBV7-9	TGTGCCAGCAGCTCGACAGGGTTTAGCAATCAGCCCCAGCATTTT	CASSSTGFSNQPQHF
TRBD1	NA	TRBJ2-7	TRBV28	TGTGCCAGCAGGCAGGGACAGGGAGGCGAGCAGTACTTC	CASRQGQGGEQYF
NA	NA	TRBJ1-1	TRBV29-1	TGCAGCGTTGAAGATCCACAAGGAGATTCCATGAACACTGAAGCTTTCTTT	CSVEDPQGDSMNTEAFF
TRBD1	NA	TRBJ1-5	TRBV4-1	TGCGCCAGCAGCCACCTCCCGGGACAGGGTCCTCAGCCCCAGCATTTT	CASSHLPGQGPQPQHF
TRBD1	NA	TRBJ1-4	TRBV7-9	TGTGCCAGCAGCTTAGGATTGTCACAGGGGGGCGGAAAACTGTTTTTT	CASSLGLSQGGGKLFF
TRBD1	few	TRBJ2-1	TRBV4-1	TGCGCCAGCAGCCAGTTGGGACAGGGGGACTACAATGAGCAGTTCTTC	CASSQLGQGDYNEQFF
TRBD1	NA	TRBJ2-5	TRBV10-3	TGTGCCATCGGGGGACAGGGGGAGACCCAGTACTTC	CAIGGQGETQYF
NA	NA	TRBJ1-6	TRBV19	TGTGCCAGTAGTAGCGCGTATAATTCACCCCTCCACTTT	CASSSAYNSPLHF
TRBD1	NA	TRBJ1-5	TRBV5-5	TGTGCCAGCAGCCGGGACAGATATAGCAATCAGCCCCAGCATTTT	CASSRDRYSNQPQHF
TRBD1	once	TRBJ1-6	TRBV6-5	TGTGCCAGCAGTTACGGGACAGGGGTTTCACCCCTCCACTTT	CASSYGTGVSPLHF
NA	NA	TRBJ2-7	TRBV5-6	TGTGCCAGCAGCTTGGGGACAGTCGAGCAGTACTTC	CASSLGTVEQYF
TRBD2	NA	TRBJ2-6	TRBV29-1	TGCAGCGTTGACGGGGGGACGTTAAGCTCTGGGGCCAACGTCCTGACTTTC	CSVDGGTLSSGANVLTF
TRBD1	NA	TRBJ2-3	TRBV29-1	TGCAGCGGTACGACAGGGGGCAAAGATACGCAGTATTTT	CSGTTGGKDTQYF
TRBD1	NA	TRBJ1-4	TRBV28	TGTGCCAGCAGTTCGACAGGGGGCTTTGGTCGTATGGATGAAAAACTGTTTTTT	CASSSTGGFGRMDEKLFF
TRBD1	NA	TRBJ1-6	TRBV9	TGTGCCAGCAGCATACAGGGGGATAATTCACCCCTCCACTTT	CASSIQGDNSPLHF
TRBD1	NA	TRBJ1-5	TRBV7-2	TGTGCCAGCAGCTTTGCAGGGGGAGATGGCAATCAGCCCCAGCATTTT	CASSFAGGDGNQPQHF
TRBD1	NA	TRBJ1-2	TRBV7-9	TGTGCCAGCAGCTTACCGGACAGGGGTTACACCTTC	CASSLPDRGYTF
TRBD1	NA	TRBJ1-1	TRBV5-1	TGCGCCAGCAGCCTAGAGCCAGGGGGAGGCACTGAAGCTTTCTTT	CASSLEPGGGTEAFF
TRBD1	NA	TRBJ1-5	TRBV28	TGTGCCAGCGATAGACAGGGCTATAGCAATCAGCCCCAGCATTTT	CASDRQGYSNQPQHF
NA	once	TRBJ1-6	TRBV30	TGTGCCTGGAGTGAAGTCGGGGTCGCAGATTATAATTCACCCCTCCACTTT	CAWSEVGVADYNSPLHF
NA	NA	TRBJ1-5	TRBV19	TGTGCCAGTAAAAGGGGAGGGTGGGGGGAGAGCAATCAGCCCCAGCATTTT	CASKRGGWGESNQPQHF
TRBD1	NA	TRBJ1-5	TRBV6-6	TGTGCCAGCAGTTACTCTGGGACAGGGGAACAGCCCCAGCATTTT	CASSYSGTGEQPQHF
TRBD2	NA	TRBJ2-3	TRBV4-3	TGCGCCAGCAGCCAAGGGGGGGGTAAAACAGATACGCAGTATTTT	CASSQGGGKTDTQYF
NA	few	TRBJ1-1	TRBV7-9	TGTGCCAGCAGCCCAGACGTTGGGAGTGAAGCTTTCTTT	CASSPDVGSEAFF
TRBD1	NA	TRBJ2-1	TRBV6-6	TGTGCCAGCAGTTACTCGGACAGGGGGAATGGTGAGCAGTTCTTC	CASSYSDRGNGEQFF
NA	NA	TRBJ2-3	TRBV5-1	TGCGCCAGCAGCTTGGTTACAGGGAGAGCAGATACGCAGTATTTT	CASSLVTGRADTQYF
NA	NA	TRBJ1-1	TRBV10-3	TGTGCCATCAGTGAGGGAGCAGGGCAGGCGAACACTGAAGCTTTCTTT	CAISEGAGQANTEAFF